Included here is one T cell receptor (beta chain) sequence, with context. The antigen is not known. Each CDR3 protein gets one entry after TCRdb re-called the 5' RACE reads with MiXCR. The sample has approximately 58,000 distinct CDR3 sequences, roughly an eighth seen once. These data are taken from a study of neurological immune-mediated disorders. Study outcomes and limitations: Patients with HTLV-1-associated myelopathy showed the most TCR clonal expansion. Those with multiple sclerosis showed the least, falling below healthy controls. Across subjects, no CDR3 amino acid sequence appeared in expanded clones of more than one subject, a finding that suggested private repertoires in all groups.

Blood bank volunteers in Maryland, USA, served as healthy controls. It was from 2 million PBMCs stored at -80 C that the unsorted libraries were obtained. This CDR3 region has 16 residues. CDR1 is SEHNR and CDR2 is FQNEAQ in the germline V gene (reference sequence). Trimming cost V 3 bases and J 0 bases; bases outside gene matches: 5. The receptor was derived from a man between 60 and 70 years old in good health. Specimen: PBMCs. The gene calls are TRBV7-9 and TRBJ1-3; TRBD1 matches at 7 bases. The CDR3 sequence is CASSLRGLLSGNTIYF. CDR3 coding DNA: TGTGCCAGCAGCTTGAGGGGGCTCCTCTCTGGAAACACCATATATTTT.